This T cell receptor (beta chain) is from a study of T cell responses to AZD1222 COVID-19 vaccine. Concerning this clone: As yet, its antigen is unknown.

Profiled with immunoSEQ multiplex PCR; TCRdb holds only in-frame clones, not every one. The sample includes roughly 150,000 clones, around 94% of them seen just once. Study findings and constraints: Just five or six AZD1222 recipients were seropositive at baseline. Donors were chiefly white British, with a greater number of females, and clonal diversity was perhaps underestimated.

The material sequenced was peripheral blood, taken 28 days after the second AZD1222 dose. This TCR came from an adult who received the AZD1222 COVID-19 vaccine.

The CDR3 protein is CASKTPGQGVKTEAFF. CDR3 DNA sequence: TGTGCCAGCAAAACGCCAGGACAGGGGGTTAAGACTGAAGCTTTCTTT. V usage is TRBV27 and J usage is TRBJ1-1; 10 bases agree with TRBD1. CDR3 length: 16 amino acids. Germline lookup yields CDR1 MNHEY and CDR2 SMNVEV (reference sequence). V trimming: 7 bases; J trimming: 5 bases; junction bases outside the gene matches: 13.